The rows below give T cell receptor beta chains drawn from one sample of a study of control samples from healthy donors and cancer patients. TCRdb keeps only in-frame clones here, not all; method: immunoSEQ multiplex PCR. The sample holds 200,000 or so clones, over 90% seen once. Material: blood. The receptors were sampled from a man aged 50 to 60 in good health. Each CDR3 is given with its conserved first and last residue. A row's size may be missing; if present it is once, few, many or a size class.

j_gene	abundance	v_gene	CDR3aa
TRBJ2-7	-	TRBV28	CASSFSSPNEQYF
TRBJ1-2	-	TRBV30	CAWSVFVNGYTF
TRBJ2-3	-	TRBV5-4	CASSRDSDLSTDTQYF
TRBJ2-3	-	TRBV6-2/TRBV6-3	CASSPDSVTDTQYF
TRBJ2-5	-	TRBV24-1	CATSDFRDTGETQYF
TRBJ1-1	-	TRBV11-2	CASSLGILITEAFF
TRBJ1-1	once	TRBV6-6	CASSPSASNTEAFF
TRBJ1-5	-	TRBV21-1	CASSKFPADNQPQHF
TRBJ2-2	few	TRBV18	CASSPDRGGDTGELFF
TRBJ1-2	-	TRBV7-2	CASSFVGSTNYGYTF
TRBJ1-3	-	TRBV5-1	CASSQGTGAGNTIYF
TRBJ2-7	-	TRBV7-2	CASSTTSGGAYEQYF
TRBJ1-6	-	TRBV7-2	CASSLDGSSYNSPLHF
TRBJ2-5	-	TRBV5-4	CASSLGDRGIETQYF
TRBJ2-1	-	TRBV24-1	CATKAGDSLLGEQFF
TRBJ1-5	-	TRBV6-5	CASRSGVSNQPQHF
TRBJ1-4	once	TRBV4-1	CASSREGKAEKLFF
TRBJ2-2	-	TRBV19	CASNEQSGELFF
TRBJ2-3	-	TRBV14	CASSQDTGGTDTQYF
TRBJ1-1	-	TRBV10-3	CAIIADPGVTEAFF
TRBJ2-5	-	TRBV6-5	CASSSAGAGGGTQYF